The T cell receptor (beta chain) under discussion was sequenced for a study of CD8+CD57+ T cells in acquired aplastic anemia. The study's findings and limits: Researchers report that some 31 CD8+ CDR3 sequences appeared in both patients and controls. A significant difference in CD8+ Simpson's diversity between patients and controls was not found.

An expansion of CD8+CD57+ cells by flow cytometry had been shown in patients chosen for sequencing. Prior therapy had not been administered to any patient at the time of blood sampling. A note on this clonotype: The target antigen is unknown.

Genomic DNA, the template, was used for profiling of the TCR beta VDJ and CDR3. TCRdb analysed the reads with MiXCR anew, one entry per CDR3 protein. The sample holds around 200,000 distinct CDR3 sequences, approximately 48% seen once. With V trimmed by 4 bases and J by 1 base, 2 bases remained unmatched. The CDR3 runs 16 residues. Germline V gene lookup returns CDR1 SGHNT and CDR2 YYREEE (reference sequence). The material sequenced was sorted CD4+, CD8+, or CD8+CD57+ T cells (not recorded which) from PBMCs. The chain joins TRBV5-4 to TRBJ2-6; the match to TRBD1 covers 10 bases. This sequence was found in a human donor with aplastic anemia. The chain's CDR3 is CASSKGQGSGANVLTF. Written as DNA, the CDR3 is TGTGCCAGCAGCAAGGGACAGGGGTCTGGGGCCAACGTCCTGACTTTC.